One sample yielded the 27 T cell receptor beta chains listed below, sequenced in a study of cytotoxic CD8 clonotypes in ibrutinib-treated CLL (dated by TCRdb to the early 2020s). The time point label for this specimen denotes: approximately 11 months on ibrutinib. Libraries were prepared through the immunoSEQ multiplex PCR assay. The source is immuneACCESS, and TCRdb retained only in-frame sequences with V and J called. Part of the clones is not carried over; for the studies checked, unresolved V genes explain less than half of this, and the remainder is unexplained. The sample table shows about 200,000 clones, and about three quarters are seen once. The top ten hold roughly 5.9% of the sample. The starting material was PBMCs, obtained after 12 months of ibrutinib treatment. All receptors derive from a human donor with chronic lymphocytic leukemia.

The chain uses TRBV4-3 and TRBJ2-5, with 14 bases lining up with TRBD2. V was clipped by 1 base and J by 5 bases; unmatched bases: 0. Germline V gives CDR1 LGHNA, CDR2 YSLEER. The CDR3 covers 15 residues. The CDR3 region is CASSQGTSGRETQYF. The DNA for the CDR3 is TGCGCCAGCAGCCAAGGGACTAGCGGGAGGGAGACCCAGTACTTC.

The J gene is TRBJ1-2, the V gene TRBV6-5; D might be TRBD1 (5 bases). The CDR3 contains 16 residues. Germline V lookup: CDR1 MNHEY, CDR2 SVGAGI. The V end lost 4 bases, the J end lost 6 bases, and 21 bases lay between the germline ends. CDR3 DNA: TGTGCCAGCAGTTCGCTCGAATCGCAGGGCCGGAATGGCTACACCTTC. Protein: CASSSLESQGRNGYTF.

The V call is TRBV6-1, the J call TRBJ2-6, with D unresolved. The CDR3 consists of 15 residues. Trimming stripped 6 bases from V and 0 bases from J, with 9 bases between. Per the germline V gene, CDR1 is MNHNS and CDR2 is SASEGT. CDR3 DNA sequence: TGTGCCAGCAGCCCTCGGACCTCTGGGGCCAACGTCCTGACTTTC. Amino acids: CASSPRTSGANVLTF.

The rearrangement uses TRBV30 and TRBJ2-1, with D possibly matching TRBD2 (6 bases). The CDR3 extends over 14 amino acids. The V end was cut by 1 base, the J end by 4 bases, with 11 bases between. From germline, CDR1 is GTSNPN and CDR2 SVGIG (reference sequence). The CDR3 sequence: CAWSGLAPYNEQFF. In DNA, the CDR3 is TGTGCCTGGAGTGGGCTAGCGCCTTACAATGAGCAGTTCTTC.

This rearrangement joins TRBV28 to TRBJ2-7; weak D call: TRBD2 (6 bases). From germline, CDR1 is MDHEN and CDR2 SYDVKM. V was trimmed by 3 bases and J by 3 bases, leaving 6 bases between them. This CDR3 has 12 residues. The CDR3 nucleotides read TGTGCCAGCAGTTTGGGACTCTACGAGCAGTACTTC. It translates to CASSLGLYEQYF.

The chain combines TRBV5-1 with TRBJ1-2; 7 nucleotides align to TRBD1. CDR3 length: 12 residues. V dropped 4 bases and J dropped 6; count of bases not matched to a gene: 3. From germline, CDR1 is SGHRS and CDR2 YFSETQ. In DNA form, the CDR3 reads TGCGCCAGCAGCCCCGGGACAGATGGCTACACCTTC. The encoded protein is CASSPGTDGYTF.

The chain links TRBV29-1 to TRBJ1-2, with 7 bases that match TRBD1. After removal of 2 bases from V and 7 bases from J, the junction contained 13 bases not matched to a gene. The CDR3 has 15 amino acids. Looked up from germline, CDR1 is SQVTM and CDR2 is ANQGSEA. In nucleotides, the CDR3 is TGCAGCGTTGAACGGGTGGGCAGGGGGATGGGTGGCTACACCTTC. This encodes CSVERVGRGMGGYTF. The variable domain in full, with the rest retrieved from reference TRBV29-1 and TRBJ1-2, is SAVISQKPSRDICQRGTSLTIQCQVDSQVTMMFWYRQQPGQSLTLIATANQGSEATYESGFVIDKFPISRPNLTFSTLTVSNMSPEDSSIYLCSVERVGRGMGGYTFGSGTRLTVV.

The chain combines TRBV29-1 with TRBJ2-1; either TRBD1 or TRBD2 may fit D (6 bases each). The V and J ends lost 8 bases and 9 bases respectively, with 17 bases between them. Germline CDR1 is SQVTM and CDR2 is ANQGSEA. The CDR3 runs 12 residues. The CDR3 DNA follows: TGCAGCTCGGCCTGGGGGGCAGGTGAGCAGTTCTTC. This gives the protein CSSAWGAGEQFF.

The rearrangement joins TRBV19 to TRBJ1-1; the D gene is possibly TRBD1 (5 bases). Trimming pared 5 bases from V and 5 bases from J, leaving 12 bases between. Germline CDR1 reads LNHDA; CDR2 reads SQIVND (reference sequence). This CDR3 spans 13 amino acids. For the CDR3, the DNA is TGTGCCAGTAGTGGGCAGGGAAGAACTGAAGCTTTCTTT. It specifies CASSGQGRTEAFF. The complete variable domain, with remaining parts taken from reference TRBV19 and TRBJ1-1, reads DGGITQSPKYLFRKEGQNVTLSCEQNLNHDAMYWYRQDPGQGLRLIYYSQIVNDFQKGDIAEGYSVSREKKESFPLTVTSAQKNPTAFYLCASSGQGRTEAFFGQGTRLTVV.

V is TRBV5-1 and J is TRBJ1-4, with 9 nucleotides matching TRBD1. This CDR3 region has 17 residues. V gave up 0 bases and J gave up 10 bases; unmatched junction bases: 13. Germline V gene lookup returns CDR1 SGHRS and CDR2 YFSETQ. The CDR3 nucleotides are TGCGCCAGCAGCTTGGTGACAGGGGGATTCTGGACGGGAAAACTGTTTTTT. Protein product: CASSLVTGGFWTGKLFF.

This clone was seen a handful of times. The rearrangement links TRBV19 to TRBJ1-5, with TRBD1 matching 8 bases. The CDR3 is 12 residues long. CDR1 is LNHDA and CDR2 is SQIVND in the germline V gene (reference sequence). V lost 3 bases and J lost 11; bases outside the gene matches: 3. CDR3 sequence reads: CASSMRTGSQHF. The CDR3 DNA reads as TGTGCCAGTAGTATGAGGACAGGGTCCCAGCATTTT.

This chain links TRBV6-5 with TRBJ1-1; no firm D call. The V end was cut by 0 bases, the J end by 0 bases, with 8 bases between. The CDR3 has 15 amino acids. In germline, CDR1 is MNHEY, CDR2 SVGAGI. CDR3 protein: CASSYSRRLNTEAFF. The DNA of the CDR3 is TGTGCCAGCAGTTACTCGCGGAGACTGAACACTGAAGCTTTCTTT.

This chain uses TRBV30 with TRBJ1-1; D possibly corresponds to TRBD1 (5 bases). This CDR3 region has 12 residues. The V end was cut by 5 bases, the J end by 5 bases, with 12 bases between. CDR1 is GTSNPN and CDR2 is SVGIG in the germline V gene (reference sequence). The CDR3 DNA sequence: TGTGCCTGGCAGGGTGGGGGGACTGAAGCTTTCTTT. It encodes CAWQGGGTEAFF.

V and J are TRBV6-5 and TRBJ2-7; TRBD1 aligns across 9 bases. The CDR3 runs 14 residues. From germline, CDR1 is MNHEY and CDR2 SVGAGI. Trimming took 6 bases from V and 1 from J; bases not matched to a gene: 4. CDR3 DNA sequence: TGTGCCAGCAGAGAGGGACAGGGTTCCTACGAGCAGTACTTC. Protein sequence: CASREGQGSYEQYF.

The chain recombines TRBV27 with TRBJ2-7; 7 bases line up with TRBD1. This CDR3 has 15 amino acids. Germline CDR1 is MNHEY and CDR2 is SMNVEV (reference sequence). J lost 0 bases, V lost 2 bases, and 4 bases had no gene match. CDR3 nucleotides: TGTGCCAGCAGTTTAGGACAGGCCCTCTCCTACGAGCAGTACTTC. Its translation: CASSLGQALSYEQYF.

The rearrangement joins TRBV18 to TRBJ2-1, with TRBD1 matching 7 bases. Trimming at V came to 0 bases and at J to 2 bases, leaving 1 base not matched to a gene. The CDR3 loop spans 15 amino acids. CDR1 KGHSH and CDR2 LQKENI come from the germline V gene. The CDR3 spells CASSPPDRAYNEQFF. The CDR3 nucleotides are TGTGCCAGCTCACCACCAGACAGGGCCTACAATGAGCAGTTCTTC.

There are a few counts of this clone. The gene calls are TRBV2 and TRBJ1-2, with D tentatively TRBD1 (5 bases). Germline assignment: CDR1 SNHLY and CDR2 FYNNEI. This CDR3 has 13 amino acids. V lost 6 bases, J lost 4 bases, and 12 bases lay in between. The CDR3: CASSGRQSYGYTF. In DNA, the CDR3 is TGTGCCAGCAGCGGTAGACAGTCCTATGGCTACACCTTC. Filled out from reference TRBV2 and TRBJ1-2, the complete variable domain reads EPEVTQTPSHQVTQMGQEVILRCVPISNHLYFYWYRQILGQKVEFLVSFYNNEISEKSEIFDDQFSVERPDGSNFTLKIRSTKLEDSAMYFCASSGRQSYGYTFGSGTRLTVV.

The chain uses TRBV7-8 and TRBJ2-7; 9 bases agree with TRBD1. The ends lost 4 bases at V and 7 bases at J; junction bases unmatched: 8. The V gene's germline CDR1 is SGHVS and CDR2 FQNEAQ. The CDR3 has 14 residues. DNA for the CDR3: TGTGCCAGCAGCTCGCCCCCAGACAGGGGGGAGCAGTACTTC. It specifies CASSSPPDRGEQYF. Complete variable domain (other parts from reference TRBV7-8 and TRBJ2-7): GAGVSQSPRYKVAKRGQDVALRCDPISGHVSLFWYQQALGQGPEFLTYFQNEAQLDKSGLPSDRFFAERPEGSVSTLKIQRTQQEDSAVYLCASSSPPDRGEQYFGPGTRLTVT.

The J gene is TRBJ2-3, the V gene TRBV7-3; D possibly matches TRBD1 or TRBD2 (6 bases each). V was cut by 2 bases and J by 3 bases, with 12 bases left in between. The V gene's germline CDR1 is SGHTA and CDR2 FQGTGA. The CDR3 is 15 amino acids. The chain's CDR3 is CASSLGGGRTDTQYF. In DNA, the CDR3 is TGTGCCAGCAGCTTAGGAGGGGGGAGGACAGATACGCAGTATTTT.

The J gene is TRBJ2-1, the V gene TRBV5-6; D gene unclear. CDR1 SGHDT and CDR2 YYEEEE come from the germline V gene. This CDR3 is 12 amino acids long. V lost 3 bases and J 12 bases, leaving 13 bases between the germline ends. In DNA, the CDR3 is TGTGCCAGCAGCTCCTTTATCGGGCTGCAGTTCTTC. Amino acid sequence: CASSSFIGLQFF.

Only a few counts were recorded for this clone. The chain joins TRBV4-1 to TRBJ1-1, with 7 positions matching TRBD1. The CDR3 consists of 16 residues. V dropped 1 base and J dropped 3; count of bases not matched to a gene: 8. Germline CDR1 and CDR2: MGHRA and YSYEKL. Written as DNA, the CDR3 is TGCGCCAGCAGCCAAGGACAGGGAATAGGCGACACTGAAGCTTTCTTT. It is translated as CASSQGQGIGDTEAFF.

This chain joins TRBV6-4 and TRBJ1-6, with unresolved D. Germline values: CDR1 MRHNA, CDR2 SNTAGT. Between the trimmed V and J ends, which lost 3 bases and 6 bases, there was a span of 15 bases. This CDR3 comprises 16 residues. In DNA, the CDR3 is TGTGCCAGCAGTGAGGTGGCAGGTCGCGTTAATTCACCCCTCCACTTT. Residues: CASSEVAGRVNSPLHF.

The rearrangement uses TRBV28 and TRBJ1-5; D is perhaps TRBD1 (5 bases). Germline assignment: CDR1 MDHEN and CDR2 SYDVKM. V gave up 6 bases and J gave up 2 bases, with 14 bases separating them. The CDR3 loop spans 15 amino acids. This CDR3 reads CASSPPGTGNQPQHF. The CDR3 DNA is TGTGCCAGCAGCCCTCCCGGGACTGGCAATCAGCCCCAGCATTTT.

CDR3 loop: CAWKGTSYEQYF. The CDR3 DNA reads TGTGCCTGGAAGGGCACTTCCTACGAGCAGTACTTC. This sequence joins TRBV30 and TRBJ2-7; D gene uncertain. The CDR3 is made up of 12 amino acids. Germline-derived CDR1 and CDR2 are GTSNPN and SVGIG (reference sequence). V lost 4 bases to trimming and J lost 1 base, with 8 bases between them.

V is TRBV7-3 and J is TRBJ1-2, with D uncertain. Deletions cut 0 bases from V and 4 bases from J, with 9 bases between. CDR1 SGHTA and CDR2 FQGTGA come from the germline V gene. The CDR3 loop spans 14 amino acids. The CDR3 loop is CASSLTYGPYGYTF. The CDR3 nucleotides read TGTGCCAGCAGCTTAACGTACGGGCCCTATGGCTACACCTTC.

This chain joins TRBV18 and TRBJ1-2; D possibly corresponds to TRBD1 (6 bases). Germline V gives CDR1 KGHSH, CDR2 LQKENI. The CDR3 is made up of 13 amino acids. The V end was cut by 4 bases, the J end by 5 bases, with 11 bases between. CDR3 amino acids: CASSLGQSYGYTF. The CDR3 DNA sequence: TGTGCCAGCTCACTAGGACAGTCGTATGGCTACACCTTC.

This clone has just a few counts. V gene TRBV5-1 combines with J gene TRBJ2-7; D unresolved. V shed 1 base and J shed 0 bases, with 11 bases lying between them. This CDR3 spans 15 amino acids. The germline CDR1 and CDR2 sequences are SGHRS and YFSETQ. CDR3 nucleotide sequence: TGCGCCAGCAGCTTGTCCGGAGAGAGCTCCTACGAGCAGTACTTC. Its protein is CASSLSGESSYEQYF.